This T cell receptor (beta chain) is from a study of T cell changes during pregnancy in multiple sclerosis. Only a few counts were recorded for this clone. TCRdb's copy holds only in-frame clones and misses some; the assay was immunoSEQ multiplex PCR. The data contain 38,000 or so clones, approximately 89% of them singletons. CDR1 and CDR2 from the germline V gene are SEHNR and FQNEAQ (reference sequence). The CDR3 consists of 13 residues. With 2 bases removed from V and 11 bases from J, the gap between germline ends came to 15 bases. The clonotype originates from a female donor in good health, enrolled as a control in a pregnancy study. The chain is built from TRBV7-9 and TRBJ1-1; D may be TRBD1 (5 bases). The sample here was CD4+ T cells from peripheral blood mononuclear cells, taken in the second trimester of pregnancy. DNA of the CDR3: TGTGCCAGCAGCTTATTCGGGGGATCCGGGGCTTTCTTT. Residues: CASSLFGGSGAFF.